The present T cell receptor beta chain was sequenced within a study of T cells in Graves' hyperthyroidism and ophthalmopathy. Clinical symptoms, serum thyroxine and TRAb, thyroid ultrasound and orbital computed tomography were used for the diagnoses. The PBMCs had their origin in 7.5 to 10 ml of fresh peripheral blood. V trimming: 5 bases; J trimming: 5 bases; junction bases outside the gene matches: 8. The CDR3 is 15 residues long. Per the germline V gene, CDR1 is SGHVS and CDR2 is FQNEAQ. Regions amplified from RNA transcripts were the TCR beta CDR3 regions. When the TCR CDR3 underwent first-round RT-PCR, the HTBI primer set was used. TCRdb itself ran the multiplex PCR reads through MiXCR, one entry per CDR3 protein. The table records approximately 32,000 distinct CDR3 sequences, less than 50% of them present only once. Many counts were recorded for this clonotype.

The chain couples TRBV7-8 to TRBJ1-1; 10 nucleotides line up with TRBD1. The source material was blood. This TCR derives from a woman aged 50 to 60 with Graves' hyperthyroidism that later progressed to Graves' ophthalmopathy. Here the CDR3 DNA reads TGTGCCAGCAGCAAGGACAGGGGGTTCGGAACTGAAGCTTTCTTT. As protein: CASSKDRGFGTEAFF.